This is a list of T cell receptor beta chains from one sample in a study of blood T cell repertoires in COVID-19. Measured with immunoSEQ multiplex PCR; TCRdb has only the in-frame clones, and not every one. The sample contains 110,000 to 150,000 clones, roughly 83% of which appear only once. Sequencing was performed on PBMCs or T cells enriched from blood (not recorded which). The receptors here all came from a man over 45 who had recovered from COVID-19. Each CDR3 is given with its conserved first and last residue. A D gene is named only where the DNA matches it firmly. Rows may omit the clone size; those that give it use once, few, many or a size class.

V gene: TRBV7-2
D gene: TRBD2
J gene: TRBJ2-5
clone size: .
CDR3 DNA: TGTGCCAGCAGCTTCATGCCTTCCTCACTAGCGGGGCAAGAGACCCAGTACTTC
CDR3 protein: CASSFMPSSLAGQETQYF

V gene: TRBV7-9
D gene: TRBD1
J gene: TRBJ1-6
clone size: .
CDR3 DNA: TGTGCCAGCAGCTTGGGACAGGGGGCGAATTCACCCCTCCACTTT
CDR3 protein: CASSLGQGANSPLHF

V gene: TRBV6-2/TRBV6-3
D gene: TRBD1
J gene: TRBJ1-1
clone size: .
CDR3 DNA: TGTGCCAGCAGTTACTCGCCCGGGACAGGGGGGGTATACGGCGGGACTGAAGCTTTCTTT
CDR3 protein: CASSYSPGTGGVYGGTEAFF

V gene: TRBV10-1
D gene: .
J gene: TRBJ2-3
clone size: .
CDR3 DNA: TGCGCCAGCAGCCCAAGCGGGCTAAGCACAGATACGCAGTATTTT
CDR3 protein: CASSPSGLSTDTQYF

V gene: TRBV5-8
D gene: TRBD1
J gene: TRBJ1-5
clone size: few
CDR3 DNA: TGTGCCAGCAGCTCGACAGGGCCTCGCAATCAGCCCCAGCATTTT
CDR3 protein: CASSSTGPRNQPQHF

V gene: TRBV7-8
D gene: TRBD1
J gene: TRBJ1-1
clone size: .
CDR3 DNA: TGTGCCAGCAGCTTAGAGGGACAGAGAAACACTGAAGCTTTCTTT
CDR3 protein: CASSLEGQRNTEAFF

V gene: TRBV6-5
D gene: TRBD2
J gene: TRBJ2-1
clone size: .
CDR3 DNA: TGTGCCAGCACCCTAGCGGGGGAGAATGAGCAGTTCTTC
CDR3 protein: CASTLAGENEQFF

V gene: TRBV6-1
D gene: .
J gene: TRBJ1-2
clone size: few
CDR3 DNA: TGTGCCAGCAGTGAATATGGGGGGGCCATTGGCTACACCTTC
CDR3 protein: CASSEYGGAIGYTF

V gene: TRBV19
D gene: TRBD1
J gene: TRBJ2-1
clone size: .
CDR3 DNA: TGTGCCAGTAGTTTTAATATCGGGACAGGGTTGAATGAGCAGTTCTTC
CDR3 protein: CASSFNIGTGLNEQFF

V gene: TRBV10-3
D gene: TRBD2
J gene: TRBJ2-3
clone size: .
CDR3 DNA: TGTGCCATCAGTGGGGGGGTAGCGGGGAGCACAGATACGCAGTATTTT
CDR3 protein: CAISGGVAGSTDTQYF

V gene: TRBV18
D gene: .
J gene: TRBJ2-3
clone size: .
CDR3 DNA: TGTGCCAGCTCACCACCGATCACTAGCACAGATACGCAGTATTTT
CDR3 protein: CASSPPITSTDTQYF

V gene: TRBV9
D gene: TRBD1
J gene: TRBJ2-7
clone size: .
CDR3 DNA: TGTGCCAGCAGCGTAGATGGGGACAGGGGCTACGAGCAGTACTTC
CDR3 protein: CASSVDGDRGYEQYF

V gene: TRBV30
D gene: TRBD1
J gene: TRBJ1-2
clone size: .
CDR3 DNA: TGTGCCTGGAGCGTCCCACGGGACAGAAATTACTATGGCTACACCTTC
CDR3 protein: CAWSVPRDRNYYGYTF

V gene: TRBV4-1
D gene: .
J gene: TRBJ1-2
clone size: .
CDR3 DNA: TGCGCCAGCAGCCAAGATGCGGGGAAGAGCGGCTACACCTTC
CDR3 protein: CASSQDAGKSGYTF

V gene: TRBV5-1
D gene: .
J gene: TRBJ2-3
clone size: .
CDR3 DNA: TGCGCCAGCAGCTTGGCCCCCCAGGGTCTTTACCCTGGACATACGCAGTATTTT
CDR3 protein: CASSLAPQGLYPGHTQYF

V gene: TRBV30
D gene: TRBD1
J gene: TRBJ1-4
clone size: once
CDR3 DNA: TGTGCCTGGAGTCATCCGGGACAGCTTAATGAAAAACTGTTTTTT
CDR3 protein: CAWSHPGQLNEKLFF

V gene: TRBV11-2
D gene: TRBD1
J gene: TRBJ1-3
clone size: .
CDR3 DNA: TGTGCCAGCAGCCATAAAACAGGGGGAGGAAACACCATATATTTT
CDR3 protein: CASSHKTGGGNTIYF

V gene: TRBV6-5
D gene: TRBD2
J gene: TRBJ2-1
clone size: .
CDR3 DNA: TGTGCCAGCACGAGCGGGGAATACAATGAGCAGTTCTTC
CDR3 protein: CASTSGEYNEQFF

V gene: TRBV6-6
D gene: TRBD1
J gene: TRBJ2-4
clone size: .
CDR3 DNA: TGTGCCAGCAGTTACACGGACAGGGGGCAAGGCATTCAGTACTTC
CDR3 protein: CASSYTDRGQGIQYF

V gene: TRBV6-7
D gene: TRBD1
J gene: TRBJ1-1
clone size: .
CDR3 DNA: TGTGCCAGCAGCCGCCAGACAGGGGGCGACACTGAAGCTTTCTTT
CDR3 protein: CASSRQTGGDTEAFF

V gene: TRBV14
D gene: TRBD1
J gene: TRBJ2-7
clone size: .
CDR3 DNA: TGTGCCAGCAGCCTGCGAAACAGGGGCTACGAGCAGTACTTC
CDR3 protein: CASSLRNRGYEQYF

V gene: TRBV12-3/TRBV12-4
D gene: .
J gene: TRBJ1-2
clone size: .
CDR3 DNA: TGTGCCAGCAGTCCAACAGGCTATGGCTACACCTTC
CDR3 protein: CASSPTGYGYTF

V gene: TRBV13
D gene: .
J gene: TRBJ1-4
clone size: .
CDR3 DNA: TGTGCCAGCAGCTTAGAGGACAGTCGGGAAAAACTGTTTTTT
CDR3 protein: CASSLEDSREKLFF

V gene: TRBV11-2
D gene: .
J gene: TRBJ1-6
clone size: .
CDR3 DNA: TGTGCCAGCAGCTCTGAGACATTGTATAATTCACCCCTCCACTTT
CDR3 protein: CASSSETLYNSPLHF

V gene: TRBV11-2
D gene: .
J gene: TRBJ2-1
clone size: .
CDR3 DNA: TGTGCCAGCAGCTTAGCCTCACAGGGTACTGAGCAGTTCTTC
CDR3 protein: CASSLASQGTEQFF

V gene: TRBV19
D gene: TRBD2
J gene: TRBJ2-1
clone size: .
CDR3 DNA: TGTGCCAGTAGTACCTCAACTAGCGGGGGGGCAGACAATGAGCAGTTCTTC
CDR3 protein: CASSTSTSGGADNEQFF

V gene: TRBV9
D gene: .
J gene: TRBJ1-1
clone size: few
CDR3 DNA: TGTGCCAGCAGCGTAGGCCCCCACAGGGACACTGAAGCTTTCTTT
CDR3 protein: CASSVGPHRDTEAFF

V gene: TRBV10-2
D gene: .
J gene: TRBJ1-1
clone size: few
CDR3 DNA: TGCGCCAGCACTTGGCTTAAGAACACTGAAGCTTTCTTT
CDR3 protein: CASTWLKNTEAFF

V gene: TRBV3-1/TRBV3-2
D gene: TRBD1
J gene: TRBJ1-1
clone size: .
CDR3 DNA: TGTGCCAGCAGCCACCGGGACAGGGGACGGGTTGAAGCTTTCTTT
CDR3 protein: CASSHRDRGRVEAFF

V gene: TRBV9
D gene: TRBD1
J gene: TRBJ2-1
clone size: .
CDR3 DNA: TGTGCCAGCAGCGTAGCCGGGACAGGGGGGTACAATGAGCAGTTCTTC
CDR3 protein: CASSVAGTGGYNEQFF

V gene: TRBV10-3
D gene: .
J gene: TRBJ1-6
clone size: .
CDR3 DNA: TGTGCCATCAGTGAGGGAGGGACCTATAATTCACCCCTCCACTTT
CDR3 protein: CAISEGGTYNSPLHF

V gene: TRBV7-6
D gene: .
J gene: TRBJ2-1
clone size: .
CDR3 DNA: TGTGCCAGCAGTTCAACTAGAGATTCTCCCTCCTACAATGAGCAGTTCTTC
CDR3 protein: CASSSTRDSPSYNEQFF

V gene: TRBV12-3/TRBV12-4
D gene: .
J gene: TRBJ2-7
clone size: .
CDR3 DNA: TGTGCCAGCAGTTTGGGGCCCGAGCAGTACTTC
CDR3 protein: CASSLGPEQYF

V gene: TRBV28
D gene: TRBD1
J gene: TRBJ1-1
clone size: .
CDR3 DNA: TGTGCCAGCAAAATACAGGGGCCAGCTGAAGCTTTCTTT
CDR3 protein: CASKIQGPAEAFF

V gene: TRBV4-3
D gene: TRBD2
J gene: TRBJ2-3
clone size: .
CDR3 DNA: TGCGCCAGCAGCCAAGATTCTAGCGGTTACGGGAATACGCAGTATTTT
CDR3 protein: CASSQDSSGYGNTQYF

V gene: TRBV2
D gene: TRBD2
J gene: TRBJ2-7
clone size: .
CDR3 DNA: TGTGCCAGTGGACTAGCGGGGGGAGTAGAGCAGTACTTC
CDR3 protein: CASGLAGGVEQYF

V gene: TRBV27
D gene: .
J gene: TRBJ1-4
clone size: .
CDR3 DNA: TGTGCCAGCAGTTTTCGGAGGAGGAATGAAAAACTGTTTTTT
CDR3 protein: CASSFRRRNEKLFF

V gene: TRBV7-9
D gene: TRBD1
J gene: TRBJ1-2
clone size: .
CDR3 DNA: TGTGCCAGCAGCGCAGGGGGCGATGGCTACACCTTC
CDR3 protein: CASSAGGDGYTF

V gene: TRBV19
D gene: TRBD2
J gene: TRBJ2-3
clone size: .
CDR3 DNA: TGTGCCAGTAGTATGGGGGGGGGTTTCACAGATACGCAGTATTTT
CDR3 protein: CASSMGGGFTDTQYF

V gene: TRBV7-3
D gene: .
J gene: TRBJ1-1
clone size: few
CDR3 DNA: TGTGCCAGCAGCCCCGGACACTCGAACACTGAAGCTTTCTTT
CDR3 protein: CASSPGHSNTEAFF

V gene: TRBV5-1
D gene: .
J gene: TRBJ2-3
clone size: .
CDR3 DNA: TGCGCCAGCAGCTTGGTCCAGGCAGGTACGCAGTATTTT
CDR3 protein: CASSLVQAGTQYF

V gene: TRBV29-1
D gene: TRBD1
J gene: TRBJ1-2
clone size: .
CDR3 DNA: TGCAGCGTTGCCGGGACAGGGGGGCACTATGGCTACACCTTC
CDR3 protein: CSVAGTGGHYGYTF

V gene: TRBV5-5
D gene: TRBD1
J gene: TRBJ2-7
clone size: .
CDR3 DNA: TGTGCCAGCAGCTCTCCGGGACAGGCTTCCTACGAGCAGTACTTC
CDR3 protein: CASSSPGQASYEQYF

V gene: TRBV2
D gene: .
J gene: TRBJ1-5
clone size: .
CDR3 DNA: TGTGCCAGCAGTGTAAGGGGTCAGCCCCAGCATTTT
CDR3 protein: CASSVRGQPQHF

V gene: TRBV10-1
D gene: TRBD2
J gene: TRBJ2-7
clone size: .
CDR3 DNA: TGCGCCAGCAGTGAAGGACTAGGCCTCGAGCAGTACTTC
CDR3 protein: CASSEGLGLEQYF

V gene: TRBV7-2
D gene: TRBD2
J gene: TRBJ2-7
clone size: many
CDR3 DNA: TGTGCCAGCAGCCTAGAAGGACTAGCGGGGGTTGAGCAGTACTTC
CDR3 protein: CASSLEGLAGVEQYF

V gene: TRBV5-1
D gene: .
J gene: TRBJ2-7
clone size: .
CDR3 DNA: TGCGCCAGCAGCCTGGACAGTACCTACGAGCAGTACTTC
CDR3 protein: CASSLDSTYEQYF

V gene: TRBV7-2
D gene: .
J gene: TRBJ2-7
clone size: few
CDR3 DNA: TGTGCCAGCAGCTCCTACTACGAGCAGTACTTC
CDR3 protein: CASSSYYEQYF

V gene: TRBV2
D gene: .
J gene: TRBJ2-1
clone size: .
CDR3 DNA: TGTGCCAGCAATAGCCGGGACACTAATCGGGCTGAGCAGTTCTTC
CDR3 protein: CASNSRDTNRAEQFF

V gene: TRBV6-5
D gene: .
J gene: TRBJ1-1
clone size: .
CDR3 DNA: TGTGCCAGCAGTTACTTCCAGGGAAACACTGAAGCTTTCTTT
CDR3 protein: CASSYFQGNTEAFF

V gene: TRBV28
D gene: .
J gene: TRBJ1-5
clone size: .
CDR3 DNA: TGTGCCAGCAGGGAACAGGGTGTTAGCAATCAGCCCCAGCATTTT
CDR3 protein: CASREQGVSNQPQHF

V gene: TRBV7-3
D gene: TRBD1
J gene: TRBJ2-3
clone size: .
CDR3 DNA: TGTGCCAGCAGCTACAGGGGGCTTAGCACAGATACGCAGTATTTT
CDR3 protein: CASSYRGLSTDTQYF

V gene: TRBV18
D gene: .
J gene: TRBJ2-6
clone size: few
CDR3 DNA: TGTGCCAGCTCACCACCCACCACCGGAGTCTCTGGGGCCAACGTCCTGACTTTC
CDR3 protein: CASSPPTTGVSGANVLTF

V gene: TRBV6-5
D gene: .
J gene: TRBJ2-4
clone size: .
CDR3 DNA: TGTGCCAGCAGTCCAGGGATAAACATTCAGTACTTC
CDR3 protein: CASSPGINIQYF

V gene: TRBV7-9
D gene: .
J gene: TRBJ1-1
clone size: .
CDR3 DNA: TGTGCCAGCAGTCCTTCAGGGCGCTTGAACACTGAAGCTTTCTTT
CDR3 protein: CASSPSGRLNTEAFF

V gene: TRBV19
D gene: .
J gene: TRBJ1-5
clone size: few
CDR3 DNA: TGTGCCAGTAGTATCTCGCAGGGAGGGGGAGGGGGATTGGCCCAGCATTTT
CDR3 protein: CASSISQGGGGGLAQHF